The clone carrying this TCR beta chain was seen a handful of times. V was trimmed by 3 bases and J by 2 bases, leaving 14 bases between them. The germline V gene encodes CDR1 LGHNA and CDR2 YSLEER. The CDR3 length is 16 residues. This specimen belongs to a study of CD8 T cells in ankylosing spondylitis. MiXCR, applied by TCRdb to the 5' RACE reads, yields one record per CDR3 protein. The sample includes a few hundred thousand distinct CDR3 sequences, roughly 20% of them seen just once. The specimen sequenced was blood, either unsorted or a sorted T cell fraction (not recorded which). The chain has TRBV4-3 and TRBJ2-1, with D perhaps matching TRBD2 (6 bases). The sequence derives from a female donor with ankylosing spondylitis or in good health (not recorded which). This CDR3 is CASSQRLEPPYNEQFF. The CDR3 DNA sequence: TGCGCCAGCAGCCAGCGACTAGAGCCCCCCTACAATGAGCAGTTCTTC.